These T cell receptor beta chains were read from a single sample in a study of blood T cell repertoires in COVID-19. Libraries were prepared by immunoSEQ multiplex PCR; TCRdb keeps only in-frame clonotypes and omits some of them. The sample has roughly 130,000 clones, 80% to 90% seen once. The specimen was PBMCs or T cells enriched from blood (not recorded which). These receptors were obtained from a woman aged 50 to 60 who had recovered from COVID-19. CDR3s include the opening cysteine and the closing phenylalanine or tryptophan.

v_gene: TRBV5-6
CDR3aa: CASSFLAGGMDEQFF

v_gene: TRBV5-5
CDR3aa: CASSPGTGYYSGANVLTF

v_gene: TRBV5-4
CDR3aa: CASSQNNSPLHF

v_gene: TRBV11-3
CDR3aa: CASSLGLAGNWTDTQYF

v_gene: TRBV2
CDR3aa: CASSRPQGGHLYGYTF

v_gene: TRBV19
CDR3aa: CASSWGQTQETQYF

v_gene: TRBV6-6
CDR3aa: CASSYESGSTDTQYF

v_gene: TRBV6-5
CDR3aa: CASTARRTGAVEQYF

v_gene: TRBV12-3/TRBV12-4
CDR3aa: CASSFRASETQYF

v_gene: TRBV19
CDR3aa: CASSSYSGGLQETQYF

v_gene: TRBV2
CDR3aa: CASRVDRAPYGYTF

v_gene: TRBV7-9
CDR3aa: CASGTSGGIGSEQFF

v_gene: TRBV5-1
CDR3aa: CASSKLEVSYEQYF

v_gene: TRBV28
CDR3aa: CASSPPGQSFTTEAFF

v_gene: TRBV5-8
CDR3aa: CASSPAGGTGGYEQYF

v_gene: TRBV12-5
CDR3aa: CASGLGTDTEAFF

v_gene: TRBV4-2
CDR3aa: CASSQAGVNMGNSPLHF

v_gene: TRBV5-1
CDR3aa: CASSIPGALNTEAFF

v_gene: TRBV15
CDR3aa: CATSRDLAGYNEQFF

v_gene: TRBV19
CDR3aa: CASSITGDVYEQYF

v_gene: TRBV19
CDR3aa: CASSTGQGTDTQYF

v_gene: TRBV19
CDR3aa: CASSKQGYGYTF

v_gene: TRBV15
CDR3aa: CATSRVPHKRDNEQFF

v_gene: TRBV11-3
CDR3aa: CASSASDRASHNEQFF

v_gene: TRBV5-1
CDR3aa: CASSPGTGVTGELFF

v_gene: TRBV10-1
CDR3aa: CASSATGGYGYTF

v_gene: TRBV7-9
CDR3aa: CASRHAGGGLWGTQYF

v_gene: TRBV6-1
CDR3aa: CASSEQGTRNEKLFF

v_gene: TRBV6-4
CDR3aa: CASSQGSNSPLHF

v_gene: TRBV18
CDR3aa: CASSPFEDSEKLFF

v_gene: TRBV12-3/TRBV12-4
CDR3aa: CASSGSNTGELFF

v_gene: TRBV19
CDR3aa: CASTNTQGGGETQYF

v_gene: TRBV28
CDR3aa: CASSLAREQYF

v_gene: TRBV15
CDR3aa: CATSRDLEWGYTF

v_gene: TRBV19
CDR3aa: CASSPLDGRGVSYEQYF

v_gene: TRBV7-9
CDR3aa: CASSYLPGQGEAFF

v_gene: TRBV11-2
CDR3aa: CASRNDPAGVISGANVLTF

v_gene: TRBV6-5
CDR3aa: CASTEGVYSNQPQHF

v_gene: TRBV2
CDR3aa: CASRVSGGWTGELFF

v_gene: TRBV9
CDR3aa: CASSETIDIRSGNTIYF

v_gene: TRBV2
CDR3aa: CASTLDRGQETQYF

v_gene: TRBV13
CDR3aa: CASTQGSSPDTQYF

v_gene: TRBV27
CDR3aa: CASSFTSGGPSTDTQYF

v_gene: TRBV4-3
CDR3aa: CASSQESYMTGIPYEQYF

v_gene: TRBV11-3
CDR3aa: CASSLPNTGTGDYEQYF

v_gene: TRBV9
CDR3aa: CASSARQGALGGELFF

v_gene: TRBV2
CDR3aa: CASSRGTGGGGGYGYTF

v_gene: TRBV7-2
CDR3aa: CASSSGVVSPLHF

v_gene: TRBV10-2
CDR3aa: CASSGQGNLNYGYTF

v_gene: TRBV4-1
CDR3aa: CASSQGLYNSPLHF

v_gene: TRBV7-9
CDR3aa: CASSPRGAGDPYEQYF

v_gene: TRBV19
CDR3aa: CASSQDRAGANVLTF

v_gene: TRBV15
CDR3aa: CATRGTGSEQFF

v_gene: TRBV7-3
CDR3aa: CASSLGGASSYNSPLHF

v_gene: TRBV15
CDR3aa: CATSSLRAGVNTGELFF

v_gene: TRBV11-2
CDR3aa: CASSLSLGAEAFF